This T cell receptor (beta chain) was profiled in a study of early T cells in non-severe SARS-CoV-2 infection. In its sample, this clonotype was seen many times. The target antigen is unknown. Unique molecular identifiers were attached to individual cDNA molecules. A single record per CDR3 protein comes from TCRdb applying MiXCR to the 5' RACE reads. The sample has 45,000 to 65,000 distinct CDR3 sequences, more than 9% seen once. Trimming cost V 2 bases and J 8 bases, with 18 bases left between them. Looked up from germline, CDR1 is SGHTA and CDR2 is FQGNSA. This CDR3 is built from 15 residues. Study findings and constraints: Private and CD4 specificities were missed by VDJdb matching, which favored anti-spike CD8 responses.

The sequencing input was whole blood. The receptor was derived from an adult who was a healthcare worker with PCR-confirmed SARS-CoV-2 infection or an uninfected control (not recorded which). The chain joins TRBV7-2 to TRBJ1-2; D may be TRBD1 (6 bases). CDR3 nucleotides: TGTGCCAGCAGCTTAAGGGGGGCGATGCAATCCGGCTACACCTTC. Protein product: CASSLRGAMQSGYTF.